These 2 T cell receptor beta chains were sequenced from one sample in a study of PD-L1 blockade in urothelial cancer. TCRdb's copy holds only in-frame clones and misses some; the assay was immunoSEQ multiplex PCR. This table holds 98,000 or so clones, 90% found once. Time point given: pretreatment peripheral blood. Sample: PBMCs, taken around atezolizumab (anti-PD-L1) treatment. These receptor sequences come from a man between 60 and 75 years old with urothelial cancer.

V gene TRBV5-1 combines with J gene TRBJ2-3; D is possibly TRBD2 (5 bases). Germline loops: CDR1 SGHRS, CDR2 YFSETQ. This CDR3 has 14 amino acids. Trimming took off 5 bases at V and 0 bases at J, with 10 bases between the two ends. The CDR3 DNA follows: TGCGCCAGCAGGGACTTAGCTAGCACAGATACGCAGTATTTT. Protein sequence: CASRDLASTDTQYF.

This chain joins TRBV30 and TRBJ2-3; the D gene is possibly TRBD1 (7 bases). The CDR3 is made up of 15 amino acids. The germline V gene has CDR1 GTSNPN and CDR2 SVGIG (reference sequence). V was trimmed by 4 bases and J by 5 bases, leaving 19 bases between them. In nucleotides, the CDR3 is TGTGCCTGGACCAAGGGGGCGGGGATAGGAGATACGCAGTATTTT. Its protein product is CAWTKGAGIGDTQYF.